The sequence of this T cell receptor (beta chain) was determined in a study of T cells in Graves' hyperthyroidism and ophthalmopathy. Using around 10 ml of fresh peripheral blood, PBMCs were prepared. CDR3 length equals 13 residues. Trimming stripped 5 bases from V and 10 bases from J, with 12 bases between. Germline V CDR1 and CDR2: MNHNS, SASEGT. RNA transcripts gave rise to amplified TCR beta CDR3 regions. Primed by the HTBI set, a first-round RT-PCR was run on the TCR CDR3. TCRdb analysed the multiplex PCR reads with MiXCR anew, one entry per CDR3 protein. The sample yields almost 250,000 distinct CDR3 sequences, approximately 25% seen once. There are many counts of this clonotype.

The chain carries TRBV6-1 and TRBJ1-6; possible D gene TRBD1, 6 bases. This TCR came from a woman aged 40 to 50 with Graves' ophthalmopathy. Sequences were obtained from blood. The CDR3: CASSTTGNSPLHF. CDR3 DNA: TGTGCCAGCAGTACCACAGGGAACTCACCCCTCCACTTT.